These T cell receptor beta chains were read from a single sample in a study of blood T cell repertoires in COVID-19. Repertoires were generated with immunoSEQ multiplex PCR, while TCRdb's copy carries only in-frame clones and drops some. The sample shows fewer than 140,000 clones, under 85% of them seen only once. Input material: peripheral blood. Source of these receptors: a woman aged 55-75 years with acute or convalescent COVID-19. The CDR3 runs from the conserved cysteine through the conserved F or W. Fields, in order: clone size, J gene, V gene, D gene, CDR3 DNA, CDR3 protein. The D gene is left open where the match is weak. The size entry is marked missing in some rows and otherwise reads once, few, many or a size class.

- TRBJ1-3 TRBV6-5 - TGTGCCAGCAGCTTCAGCAGGGACACCATATATTTT CASSFSRDTIYF
- TRBJ2-1 TRBV30 - TGTGCCTGGAGAAGCTTTAATGAGCAGTTCTTC CAWRSFNEQFF
- TRBJ2-1 TRBV6-5 - TGTGCCAGCAGTTCCGGGACACCCTCCTACAATGAGCAGTTCTTC CASSSGTPSYNEQFF
few TRBJ1-1 TRBV2 - TGTGCCAGCAGTGAAGGGGGACATGGGGACACTGAAGCTTTCTTT CASSEGGHGDTEAFF
- TRBJ1-1 TRBV9 TRBD1 TGTGCCAGCAGCGTAGTCCAATTCCCGGGACAGATACGTCATATGAACACTGAAGCTTTCTTT CASSVVQFPGQIRHMNTEAFF
- TRBJ2-2 TRBV7-2 TRBD2 TGTGCCAGCAGCAGCGGGGGGGCAGGCACCGGGGAGCTGTTTTTT CASSSGGAGTGELFF
- TRBJ2-7 TRBV7-8 - TGTGCCAGCAGCTTACAACAGGTTACTTCCTACGAGCAGTACTTC CASSLQQVTSYEQYF
- TRBJ2-2 TRBV5-1 - TGCGCCAGCAGCCCCGGGACATCAACTAACACCGGGGAGCTGTTTTTT CASSPGTSTNTGELFF
- TRBJ1-1 TRBV28 - TGTGCCAGCAGACTATTGAACACTGAAGCTTTCTTT CASRLLNTEAFF
once TRBJ2-3 TRBV10-3 - TGTGCCATCAGTGGGGGGGGCGACACAGATACGCAGTATTTT CAISGGGDTDTQYF
- TRBJ2-1 TRBV10-3 - TGTGCCATCAGTGACCGGGACTTTGGAGGGGATGAGCAGTTCTTC CAISDRDFGGDEQFF
- TRBJ2-3 TRBV6-2/TRBV6-3 TRBD2 TGTGCCAGCAGTTACGAAGCGGGAGCGAACACAGATACGCAGTATTTT CASSYEAGANTDTQYF
- TRBJ2-5 TRBV2 TRBD2 TGTGCCAGCAGTGGATTAGCGGGACTAGCGGGAGGAACCCAGTACTTC CASSGLAGLAGGTQYF
- TRBJ1-1 TRBV6-2/TRBV6-3 TRBD1 TGTGCCAGCAGTTTTCGACAGGGGAACACTGAAGCTTTCTTT CASSFRQGNTEAFF
few TRBJ1-2 TRBV27 - TGTGCCAGCAGTCCATCGGGACTCAATGGCTACACCTTC CASSPSGLNGYTF
- TRBJ1-2 TRBV7-8 - TGTGCCAGCAGCCTAGGGAGGAACTATGGCTACACCTTC CASSLGRNYGYTF
few TRBJ1-1 TRBV5-1 - TGCGCCAGCAGCTTGGGACAGGAGAACACTGAAGCTTTCTTT CASSLGQENTEAFF
- TRBJ1-1 TRBV6-5 TRBD1 TGTGCCAGCAGTTACTCGACAGGGACCGAAGCTTTCTTT CASSYSTGTEAFF
- TRBJ1-1 TRBV18 - TGTGCCAGCTCACCGCGACATGAGGGCACTGAAGCTTTCTTT CASSPRHEGTEAFF
- TRBJ1-5 TRBV10-2 TRBD1 TGCGCCAGCACCCGGACAGGGGGAACCGATAGCAATCAGCCCCAGCATTTT CASTRTGGTDSNQPQHF
few TRBJ1-2 TRBV21-1 - TGTGCCAGCAGCAAAGACGGCGGCAGTATCGATGGCTACACCTTC CASSKDGGSIDGYTF
- TRBJ2-1 TRBV20-1 - TGCAGTGCGACTAGCTACAATGAGCAGTTCTTC CSATSYNEQFF
- TRBJ2-3 TRBV24-1 TRBD2 TGTGCCACCAGTGATTCGCGACTAGCCTCTAGCACAGATACGCAGTATTTT CATSDSRLASSTDTQYF
once TRBJ2-5 TRBV5-1 TRBD2 TGCGCCAGCAGCGGTTCCGGGACTAGAGAAGAGACCCAGTACTTC CASSGSGTREETQYF
few TRBJ2-1 TRBV6-1 TRBD2 TGTGCCAGCAGTGAATCGCGGGAGGGCCAGCAGTTCTTC CASSESREGQQFF
once TRBJ1-5 TRBV5-1 TRBD1 TGCGCCAGCAGTTACGGACAGGGGAGCAATCAGCCCCAGCATTTT CASSYGQGSNQPQHF
- TRBJ1-1 TRBV12-3/TRBV12-4 TRBD1 TGTGCCAGCACCCGGACAGGGGGCACTGAAGCTTTCTTT CASTRTGGTEAFF
- TRBJ2-7 TRBV28 - TGTGCCAGCAGTCTAGGCGTCTCCTACGAGCAGTACTTC CASSLGVSYEQYF
- TRBJ2-1 TRBV10-1 - TGCGCCAGCAGTGAAGCGGGCGGAGGGACCTACAATGAGCAGTTCTTC CASSEAGGGTYNEQFF
few TRBJ2-7 TRBV28 - TGTGCCAGCAGTTTTGGGGGAGGTGGCGAGCAGTACTTC CASSFGGGGEQYF
- TRBJ2-7 TRBV2 TRBD1 TGTGCCGGGGGGACAGGGGGCAGCGAGCAGTACTTC CAGGTGGSEQYF
- TRBJ2-7 TRBV7-2 - TGTGCCAGCAGCCCGCGGATCTACGAGCAGTACTTC CASSPRIYEQYF
few TRBJ1-2 TRBV10-3 TRBD1 TGTGCCATCAGCAAGGACAGGGAGTATGGCTACACCTTC CAISKDREYGYTF
- TRBJ1-5 TRBV5-1 TRBD1 TGCGCCAGCAGCTTGGGGGGACAGGGTTCGGGCAATCAGCCCCAGCATTTT CASSLGGQGSGNQPQHF
- TRBJ2-1 TRBV19 TRBD1 TGTGCCAGTAGTGCCAACACAGGGGCATCCTACAATGAGCAGTTCTTC CASSANTGASYNEQFF
- TRBJ1-2 TRBV19 - TGTGCCAGTATGGGGGGTGGTACTAACTATGGCTACACCTTC CASMGGGTNYGYTF
- TRBJ2-3 TRBV7-3 - TGTGCCAGCAGCTTAACGGGCGGGCGGAGAGAAGTCGATACGCAGTATTTT CASSLTGGRREVDTQYF
- TRBJ2-5 TRBV12-5 TRBD2 TGTGCTAGTGGTCCCGGGGCTAGCGGGGGTTCCCAAGAGACCCAGTACTTC CASGPGASGGSQETQYF
- TRBJ1-5 TRBV19 TRBD1 TGTGCCAGTAGTCCTTGGACAGGTTCCAATCAGCCCCAGCATTTT CASSPWTGSNQPQHF
few TRBJ1-2 TRBV7-9 - TGTGCCAGCAGACCAACCGGGACACCCAACTATGGCTACACCTTC CASRPTGTPNYGYTF
- TRBJ1-1 TRBV29-1 - TGCAGCGTTAGCCCGGCGGACACTGAAGCTTTCTTT CSVSPADTEAFF
- TRBJ2-3 TRBV2 TRBD1 TGTGCCAGCAGTCCCAGGACAGGGGGCACAGATACGCAGTATTTT CASSPRTGGTDTQYF
- TRBJ1-5 TRBV28 TRBD1 TGTGCCAGCAGTTTAAGGTCAGGGGGCGGACAGCCCCAGCATTTT CASSLRSGGGQPQHF
once TRBJ2-1 TRBV7-9 - TGTGCCACCGGCGACGCGGTCCTGAGTGAGCAGTTCTTC CATGDAVLSEQFF
- TRBJ2-6 TRBV2 TRBD1 TGTGCCAGCGGGGACAGATTCTCTGGGGCCAACGTCCTGACTTTC CASGDRFSGANVLTF
- TRBJ1-1 TRBV5-4 - TGTGCCAGCAGCTTGGCACAGGGTCCCACTGAAGCTTTCTTT CASSLAQGPTEAFF
once TRBJ2-2 TRBV2 - TGTGCCAGCCGTCCCGCAGGGGCCCTAAGCACCGGGGAGCTGTTTTTT CASRPAGALSTGELFF
- TRBJ2-7 TRBV27 - TGTGCCAGCAGTTTCCTTTTCTCTCCTCCTAACGAGCAGTACTTC CASSFLFSPPNEQYF
- TRBJ1-1 TRBV6-5 - TGTGCCAGCAAGCCGGTGAACACTGAAGCTTTCTTT CASKPVNTEAFF
- TRBJ1-6 TRBV5-1 - TGCGCCAGCAGCTTGGTGGAACAGGGACGTTCACCCCTCCACTTT CASSLVEQGRSPLHF
- TRBJ1-2 TRBV10-3 - TGTGCCATCGAGACTTACGGGAACTATGGCTACACCTTC CAIETYGNYGYTF
- TRBJ2-4 TRBV5-1 - TGCGCCAGCAGCTTGGGACTCACGTGGGGCCTACTAGCCAAAAACATTCAGTACTTC CASSLGLTWGLLAKNIQYF
- TRBJ1-3 TRBV28 - TGTGCCAGCAGTCGCGGACACACCAGCTCTGGAAACACCATATATTTT CASSRGHTSSGNTIYF
few TRBJ1-1 TRBV14 - TGTGCCAGCAGCCAAGAAGTCGACAGAAACACTGAAGCTTTCTTT CASSQEVDRNTEAFF
- TRBJ1-3 TRBV4-2 - TGTGCCAGCAGCCAAGATGTCAGGGGAAACACCATATATTTT CASSQDVRGNTIYF